A selection of T cell receptor beta chains follows, all from one sample in a study of T cells after yellow fever vaccination. TCRdb reanalysed the 5' RACE reads using MiXCR and keeps one entry per CDR3 protein. Of about 200,000 distinct CDR3 sequences listed, roughly 3% are singletons. This specimen consisted of CD4+ T cells sorted from PBMCs, obtained 10 days after the yellow fever booster vaccination. These receptors all come from a man aged 18 to 35 who received the YFV17D yellow fever vaccine. Both conserved end residues are part of each CDR3. A D gene is named only where the DNA matches it firmly. Where a row states a size, it is once, few, many or the class of an expanded clone; other rows omit it.

>.|TRBJ2-4|TRBV7-2|many
CASSSPPGSLAKNIQYF
TGTGCCAGCAGCTCCCCCCCGGGCAGCCTAGCCAAAAACATTCAGTACTTC
>TRBD2|TRBJ2-3|TRBV5-4|few
CASMTRAPISGGSTDTQYF
TGTGCCAGCATGACAAGAGCCCCCATTAGCGGGGGTAGCACAGATACGCAGTATTTT
>.|TRBJ1-5|TRBV7-2|.
CASSLALSSNQPQHF
TGTGCCAGCAGCTTAGCGTTGTCTAGCAATCAGCCCCAGCATTTT
>.|TRBJ2-5|TRBV7-2|.
CASSYNRGQETQYF
TGTGCCAGCAGCTACAATAGGGGTCAAGAGACCCAGTACTTC
>.|TRBJ2-7|TRBV20-1|few
CSARDRLVVRFDEQYF
TGCAGTGCTAGAGATAGACTTGTGGTAAGATTTGACGAGCAGTACTTC
>.|TRBJ2-3|TRBV20-1|few
CSAREDGVPGDTQYF
TGCAGTGCTAGAGAGGACGGGGTCCCTGGAGATACGCAGTATTTT
>.|TRBJ1-1|TRBV5-5|many
CASSFLGTISTEAFF
TGTGCCAGCAGCTTTTTGGGAACAATCTCCACTGAAGCTTTCTTT
>.|TRBJ2-1|TRBV5-1|few
CASRGGGALSYNEQFF
TGCGCCAGCCGGGGAGGGGGGGCCCTCTCCTACAATGAGCAGTTCTTC
>.|TRBJ1-4|TRBV20-1|few
CSAYPGENNEKLFF
TGCAGTGCTTACCCTGGCGAGAATAATGAAAAACTGTTTTTT
>.|TRBJ1-3|TRBV14|few
CASSLQVRATIYF
TGTGCCAGCAGCCTGCAGGTCCGGGCCACCATATATTTT
>.|TRBJ1-3|TRBV12-3/TRBV12-4|few
CASSPRTHGRNTIYF
TGTGCCAGCAGCCCCCGGACCCACGGGAGAAACACCATATATTTT
>TRBD1|TRBJ1-4|TRBV15|.
CATSSPPGQATNEKLFF
TGTGCCACCAGCAGCCCCCCCGGACAGGCAACTAATGAAAAACTGTTTTTT
>TRBD1|TRBJ2-5|TRBV7-2|many
CASRTGPRETQYF
TGTGCCAGCAGGACAGGGCCCAGGGAGACCCAGTACTTC
>TRBD2|TRBJ2-5|TRBV19|many
CASSMGTSGETQYF
TGTGCCAGTAGTATGGGGACTAGCGGAGAGACCCAGTACTTC
>.|TRBJ1-5|TRBV29-1|many
CSAGELRNQPQHF
TGCAGCGCCGGGGAGCTCCGCAATCAGCCCCAGCATTTT
>TRBD1|TRBJ2-3|TRBV6-6|few
CASSYGGGRGGDTQYF
TGTGCCAGCAGTTACGGTGGCGGGCGAGGGGGCGATACGCAGTATTTT
>TRBD1|TRBJ2-3|TRBV6-5|few
CASSYSRVAGGDTQYF
TGTGCCAGCAGTTACTCGAGGGTCGCAGGGGGTGATACGCAGTATTTT
>TRBD1|TRBJ2-1|TRBV6-5|many
CASTSRPTGGSEQFF
TGTGCCAGCACTTCCCGCCCGACAGGGGGTTCTGAGCAGTTCTTC
>.|TRBJ2-2|TRBV6-5|once
CASSRQTNTVELFF
TGTGCCAGCAGTCGACAGACGAACACCGTGGAGCTGTTTTTT
>TRBD1|TRBJ1-2|TRBV9|few
CASSLTGRGYGYTF
TGTGCCAGCAGCCTGACAGGGCGCGGCTATGGCTACACCTTC
>TRBD1|TRBJ2-1|TRBV19|many
CASSINRDRGLEQFF
TGTGCCAGTAGTATTAACCGGGACAGGGGACTTGAGCAGTTCTTC
>TRBD2|TRBJ2-3|TRBV5-4|few
CASSSRRGATDTQYF
TGTGCCAGCAGCTCGCGGCGGGGGGCCACAGATACGCAGTATTTT
>TRBD1|TRBJ2-5|TRBV5-1|.
CASSLQGPHGETQYF
TGCGCCAGCAGCTTACAGGGGCCTCACGGTGAGACCCAGTACTTC
>.|TRBJ1-1|TRBV24-1|many
CATRTGGKNTEAFF
TGTGCCACCCGGACGGGGGGGAAGAACACTGAAGCTTTCTTT
>TRBD1|TRBJ2-7|TRBV7-2|many
CASSLTGTGPYEQYF
TGTGCCAGCAGCTTAACCGGGACAGGGCCCTACGAGCAGTACTTC
>TRBD2|TRBJ2-5|TRBV11-2|few
CASSPGSGGPETQYF
TGTGCCAGCAGCCCTGGTAGCGGGGGGCCGGAGACCCAGTACTTC
>TRBD1|TRBJ1-6|TRBV20-1|.
CSALTGGDNSPLHF
TGCAGTGCGCTAACAGGGGGGGATAATTCACCCCTCCACTTT
>.|TRBJ1-2|TRBV6-5|many
CASSYVQGIENYGYTF
TGTGCCAGCAGTTACGTCCAGGGGATAGAGAACTATGGCTACACCTTC
>.|TRBJ2-3|TRBV2|few
CASSERSLASSTQYF
TGTGCCAGCAGTGAAAGGTCTCTAGCAAGCAGTACGCAGTATTTT
>.|TRBJ2-2|TRBV7-2|few
CASSPASTGPGELFF
TGTGCCAGCAGCCCGGCATCGACAGGCCCCGGGGAGCTGTTTTTT
>.|TRBJ1-2|TRBV20-1|.
CSASSPGYNGYTF
TGCAGTGCTAGTTCACCAGGGTACAATGGCTACACCTTC
>.|TRBJ1-6|TRBV7-2|many
CASSFSAGDYNSPLHF
TGTGCCAGCAGCTTCAGCGCAGGGGACTATAATTCACCCCTCCACTTT
>.|TRBJ2-3|TRBV7-2|many
CASSPSGYTDTQYF
TGTGCCAGCAGCCCGAGCGGGTACACAGATACGCAGTATTTT
>TRBD1|TRBJ2-1|TRBV11-2|few
CASSPPPGQGFHEQFF
TGTGCCAGCAGCCCCCCCCCGGGACAGGGGTTTCATGAGCAGTTCTTC
>.|TRBJ1-5|TRBV6-5|many
CASSYSMSGVSNQPQHF
TGTGCCAGCAGTTACTCGATGTCCGGGGTTAGCAATCAGCCCCAGCATTTT
>.|TRBJ2-2|TRBV3-1|many
CASTPGSRGPGGDVGELFF
TGTGCCAGCACCCCCGGGAGCAGGGGCCCGGGAGGAGACGTCGGGGAGCTGTTTTTT
>TRBD1|TRBJ2-5|TRBV19|.
CASSPVDRVEETQYF
TGTGCCAGTAGTCCCGTCGACAGGGTGGAAGAGACCCAGTACTTC
>.|TRBJ2-3|TRBV5-1|few
CASSPGTPTDTQYF
TGCGCCAGCAGCCCCGGGACGCCCACAGATACGCAGTATTTT
>TRBD1|TRBJ1-2|TRBV12-3/TRBV12-4|many
CASSFTGGVGYTF
TGTGCCAGCAGTTTCACAGGGGGCGTTGGCTACACCTTC
>.|TRBJ1-4|TRBV5-1|many
CASSPRGGGNEKLFF
TGCGCCAGCAGCCCGAGGGGTGGGGGTAATGAAAAACTGTTTTTT
>.|TRBJ2-7|TRBV15|few
CATSRHRRGQYSYEQYF
TGTGCCACCAGCAGACACAGGAGGGGACAGTATTCCTACGAGCAGTACTTC
>.|TRBJ1-5|TRBV7-2|.
CASRDRLGPQHF
TGTGCCAGCAGGGACCGTCTCGGGCCCCAGCATTTT
>.|TRBJ2-5|TRBV6-5|.
CASSYALGARKETQYF
TGTGCCAGCAGTTATGCTCTAGGGGCGAGGAAAGAGACCCAGTACTTC
>TRBD1|TRBJ2-5|TRBV7-2|many
CASSSLTGKETQYF
TGTGCCAGCAGCTCTCTGACAGGGAAGGAGACCCAGTACTTC